This T cell receptor (beta chain) is drawn from a study of CDR3 diversity in severe acne. TCRdb re-called the PCR reads through MiXCR, storing one row per CDR3 protein. The data contain about 84,000 distinct CDR3 sequences, 45% to 55% of them singletons. This clonotype was recorded at least ten times. This CDR3 comprises 16 residues. Trimming cost V 3 bases and J 4 bases; bases outside gene matches: 7. Per the germline V gene, CDR1 is LGHDT and CDR2 is YNNKEL (reference sequence). The clonotype originates from a male donor in good health, without acne. The chain recombines TRBV3-1 with TRBJ2-3; TRBD2 matches at 10 bases. Sequencing used blood. Here the CDR3 DNA reads TGTGCCAGCAGCCACGCTCGGCTAGCGGGAGCAGATACGCAGTATTTT. Translating it yields CASSHARLAGADTQYF.